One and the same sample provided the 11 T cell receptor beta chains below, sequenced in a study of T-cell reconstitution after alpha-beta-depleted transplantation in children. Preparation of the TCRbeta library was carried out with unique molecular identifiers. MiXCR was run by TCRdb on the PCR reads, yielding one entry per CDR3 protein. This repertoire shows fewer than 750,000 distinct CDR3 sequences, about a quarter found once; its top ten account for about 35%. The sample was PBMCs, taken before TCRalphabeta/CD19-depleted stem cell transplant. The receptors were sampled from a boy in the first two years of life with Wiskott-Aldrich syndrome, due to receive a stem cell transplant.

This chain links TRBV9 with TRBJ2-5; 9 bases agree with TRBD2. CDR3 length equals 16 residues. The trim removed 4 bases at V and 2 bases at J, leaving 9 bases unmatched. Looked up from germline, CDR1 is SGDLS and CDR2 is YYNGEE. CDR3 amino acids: CASSFRTSATQETQYF. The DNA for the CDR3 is TGTGCCAGCAGCTTCCGGACTAGCGCCACGCAAGAGACCCAGTACTTC.

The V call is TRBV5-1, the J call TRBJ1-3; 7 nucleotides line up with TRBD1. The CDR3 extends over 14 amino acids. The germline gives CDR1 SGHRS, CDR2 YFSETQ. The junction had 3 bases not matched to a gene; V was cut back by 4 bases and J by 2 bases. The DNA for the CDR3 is TGCGCCAGCAGCATGACAGGGACTGGAAACACCATATATTTT. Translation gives CASSMTGTGNTIYF.

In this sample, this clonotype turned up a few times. The CDR3, as DNA: TGTGCCAGCAGCCCCGGGACTAGCGGGGGGCATTACTCCTACGAGCAGTACTTC. Amino acids: CASSPGTSGGHYSYEQYF. V usage is TRBV28 and J usage is TRBJ2-7, with TRBD2 matching 15 bases. The CDR3 spans 18 residues. The germline CDR1 and CDR2 sequences are MDHEN and SYDVKM. The J segment lost 0 bases and the V segment lost 6 bases, leaving 9 bases of the junction unmatched.

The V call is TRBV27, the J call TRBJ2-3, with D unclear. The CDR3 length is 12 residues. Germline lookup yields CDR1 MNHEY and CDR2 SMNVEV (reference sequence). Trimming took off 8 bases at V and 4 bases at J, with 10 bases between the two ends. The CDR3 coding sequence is TGTGCCAGCGCGTATGTCCCAGATACGCAGTATTTT. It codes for CASAYVPDTQYF.

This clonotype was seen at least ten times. The CDR3 nucleotides read TGCGCCAGCAGCTTGGGCGTCGGTCAGCCCCAGCATTTT. Translated: CASSLGVGQPQHF. V and J are TRBV5-1 and TRBJ1-5, with unresolved D. This CDR3 is 13 amino acids long. Germline lookup yields CDR1 SGHRS and CDR2 YFSETQ. Trimming left V 0 bases short and J 6 bases short, with 7 bases between.

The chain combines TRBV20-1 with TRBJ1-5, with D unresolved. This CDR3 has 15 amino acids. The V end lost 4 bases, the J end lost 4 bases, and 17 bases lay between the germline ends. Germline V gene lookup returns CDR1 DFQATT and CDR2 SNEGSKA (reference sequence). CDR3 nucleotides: TGCAGTGCTACAAAAAAAAGGCAGGTAAATCAGCCCCAGCATTTT. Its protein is CSATKKRQVNQPQHF.

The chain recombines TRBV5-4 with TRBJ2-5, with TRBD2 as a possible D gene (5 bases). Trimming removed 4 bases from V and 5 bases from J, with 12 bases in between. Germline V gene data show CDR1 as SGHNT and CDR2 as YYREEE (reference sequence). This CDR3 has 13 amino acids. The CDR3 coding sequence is TGTGCCAGCAGCGCCCCGGGATCCGAGACCCAGTACTTC. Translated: CASSAPGSETQYF.

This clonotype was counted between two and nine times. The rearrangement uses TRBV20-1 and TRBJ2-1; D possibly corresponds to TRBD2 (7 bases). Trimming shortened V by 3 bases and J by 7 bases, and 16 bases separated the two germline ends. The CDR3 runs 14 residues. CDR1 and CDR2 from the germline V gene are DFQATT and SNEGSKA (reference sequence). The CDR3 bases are TGCAGTGCTAGGAGGGGGGGCGAAAGGAATGAGCAGTTCTTC. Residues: CSARRGGERNEQFF.

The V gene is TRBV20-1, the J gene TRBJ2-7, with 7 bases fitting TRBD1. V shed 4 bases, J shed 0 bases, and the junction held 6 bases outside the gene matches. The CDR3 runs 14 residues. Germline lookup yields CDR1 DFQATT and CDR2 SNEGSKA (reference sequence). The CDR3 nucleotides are TGCAGTGCTAAAGGGGGCGCATCCTCCTACGAGCAGTACTTC. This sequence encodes CSAKGGASSYEQYF.

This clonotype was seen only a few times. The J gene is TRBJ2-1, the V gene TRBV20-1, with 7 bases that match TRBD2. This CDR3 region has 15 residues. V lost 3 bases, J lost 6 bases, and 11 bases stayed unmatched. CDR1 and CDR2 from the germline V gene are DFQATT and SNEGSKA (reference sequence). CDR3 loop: CSASFGGSVANEQFF. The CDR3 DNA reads TGCAGTGCTAGTTTTGGCGGGAGTGTCGCCAATGAGCAGTTCTTC.

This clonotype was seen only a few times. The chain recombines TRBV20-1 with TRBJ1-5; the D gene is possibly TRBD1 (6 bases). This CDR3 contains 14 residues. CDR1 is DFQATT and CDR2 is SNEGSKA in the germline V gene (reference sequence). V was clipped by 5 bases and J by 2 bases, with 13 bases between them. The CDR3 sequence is CSAPTGRGNQPQHF. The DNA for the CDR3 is TGCAGTGCTCCTACAGGGAGGGGCAATCAGCCCCAGCATTTT.